The 5 T cell receptor beta chains given below trace back to one sample, sequenced in a study of Tregs in tolerant kidney transplant recipients. Mixed chimerism was transient after nonmyeloablative marrow transplants from related graft donors. The assay was immunoSEQ multiplex PCR, and TCRdb's table has in-frame clones only and misses some. The table lists about 31,000 clones, with 1.5% to 2% in the top ten. This sample comprised CD4+ T cells from blood (PBMCs), obtained 24 months after the transplant. These TCRs come from a human patient who received a combined kidney and bone marrow transplant. Some T cells here may be from the graft donor.

In regard to this clone: The sequence runs out 3 residues before the end of the CDR3; the remainder is reconstructed from the germline J gene. The rearrangement links TRBV28 to TRBJ1-2; D not resolved. The germline CDR1 and CDR2 sequences are MDHEN and SYDVKM. The CDR3 sequence is 14 residues long. CDR3 bases read: TGTGCCAGCAGTTTCCCCGGGGTATCCGTCAGT. As protein: CASSFPGVSVS. The entire CDR3 is CASSFPGVSVSYTF.

About this clone: The sequence runs out 3 residues before the end of the CDR3; the remainder is reconstructed from the germline J gene. This chain connects TRBV30 to TRBJ1-2, with TRBD1 matching over 9 bases. Germline V CDR1 and CDR2: GTSNPN, SVGIG (reference sequence). The length of the CDR3 is 13 residues. V shed 5 bases, J shed 4 bases, and the junction held 5 bases outside the gene matches. CDR3 residues: CAWGDREFYGYTF. The sequenced CDR3 bases are TGTGCCTGGGGGGACAGGGAATTCTATGGC.

A word on this clone: The read ends 3 residues shy of where the CDR3 ends; the end is completed using the germline J gene. The chain recombines TRBV10-3 with TRBJ2-1; 9 positions agree with TRBD1. The CDR3 has 16 amino acids. Per the germline V gene, CDR1 is ENHRY and CDR2 is SYGVKD. With 4 bases clipped from V and 6 bases from J, the junction kept 10 bases outside the gene matches. The sequenced CDR3 bases are TGTGCCATCAGTGTAACCGGGACAGGGAGCTCCAATGAG. Its protein product is CAISVTGTGSSNE. The whole CDR3 is CAISVTGTGSSNEQFF.

Details on this clone: From the germline J gene comes the end of the CDR3, since the read stops 3 residues before it. The chain is built from TRBV28 and TRBJ2-7, with 7 bases matching TRBD1. Trimming cost V 6 bases and J 0 bases; bases outside gene matches: 5. In germline, CDR1 is MDHEN, CDR2 SYDVKM. The CDR3 is 14 residues long. Incomplete CDR3 DNA: TGTGCCAGCAGGGGACAGACAGTCTCCTACGAG. Amino acid sequence: CASRGQTVSYE. In full, the CDR3 is CASRGQTVSYEQYF.

Comment on this clone: Coverage ceases 3 residues before the CDR3 finishes, and the germline J gene fills in the end. The V call is TRBV2, the J call TRBJ1-2, with D uncertain. The CDR3 is made up of 13 amino acids. Germline CDR1 and CDR2: SNHLY and FYNNEI. The V end was cut by 3 bases, the J end by 4 bases, with 9 bases between. This CDR3 reads CASSEASSYGYTF. The CDR3 DNA, read in part, is TGTGCCAGCAGTGAGGCGTCTAGCTATGGC.